This T cell receptor beta chain is drawn from a study of cytomegalovirus exposure and HLA in healthy donors. Study-wide results and limits: Follow-up analysis later connected one missense variant in DCLRE1C with trimming of TCR beta V- and J-genes. Several V segments, TRBV6-2 and TRBV6-3 among them, could not be told apart and were dropped.

Amplification used 60 Vbeta primers and 13 Jbeta primers. The table came from immunoSEQ multiplex PCR; TCRdb's copy has only in-frame clones and leaves some out. This table holds 150,000 to 200,000 clones, approximately 80% found once. The V and J ends lost 6 bases and 12 bases respectively, with 13 bases between them. This CDR3 comprises 11 residues. Germline V CDR1 and CDR2: MRHNA, SNTAGT. In its sample, this clone was seen a few times. Its antigen is unknown. Sequenced material: PBMCs. The TCR was taken from a male donor in good health and CMV-seropositive. V gene TRBV6-4 combines with J gene TRBJ2-3; D unresolved. The CDR3, as DNA: TGTGCCAGCAGGGCCACCGCCCGTCAGTATTTT. It codes for CASRATARQYF.